This section outlines one T cell receptor (beta chain) sequence together with its context. CDR1 is DFQATT, CDR2 SNEGSKA, per germline (reference sequence). V dropped 6 bases and J dropped 1 base, with 12 bases sitting between them. The CDR3 is 13 residues long. The data were obtained in a study of CD8 T cells in Susac syndrome. When the RNA was reverse transcribed, random hexamers were used with an input of about 0.5 to 1 ug. MiXCR was run by TCRdb on the immunoSEQ multiplex PCR reads, yielding one entry per CDR3 protein. The sample holds about 130,000 distinct CDR3 sequences, around 94% seen once. This receptor was identified in a human donor with multiple sclerosis. The chain combines TRBV20-1 with TRBJ1-1; D gene unclear. Sequencing was carried out using CD4+ T cells from PBMCs. The CDR3 region has the DNA TGCAGTGCCCACCGACGGGCGAACACTGAAGCTTTCTTT. Its protein product is CSAHRRANTEAFF.